The 27 T cell receptor beta chains below come from one sample, sequenced in a study of T cells after yellow fever vaccination. TCRdb reprocessed the 5' RACE reads via MiXCR and lists one record per CDR3 protein. The sample lists hundreds of thousands of distinct CDR3 sequences; more than 9% were seen once. The specimen comprised PBMCs, sampled on the day of the yellow fever booster vaccination. The receptor set was obtained from a man under 40 who received the YFV17D yellow fever vaccine.

This clonotype was counted a few times. The rearrangement joins TRBV5-5 to TRBJ1-1; D might be TRBD1 (5 bases). The V gene lost 4 bases and the J gene lost 5 bases, with 15 bases spanning the gap. The germline V gene has CDR1 SGHKS and CDR2 YYEKEE (reference sequence). CDR3 length equals 14 residues. The DNA for the CDR3 is TGTGCCAGCAGCGTATTGGGGACGGCAACTGAAGCTTTCTTT. This sequence encodes CASSVLGTATEAFF.

This clonotype came up a few times. The CDR3 loop is CSAIQGGNIQYF. For the CDR3, the DNA is TGCAGTGCCATTCAGGGAGGGAACATTCAGTACTTC. The V and J genes are TRBV20-1 and TRBJ2-4; the match to TRBD2 covers 7 bases. The J segment lost 7 bases and the V segment lost 6 bases, leaving 6 bases of the junction unmatched. The germline V gene has CDR1 DFQATT and CDR2 SNEGSKA (reference sequence). The CDR3 is 12 residues long.

This clonotype came up a few times. The chain carries TRBV9 and TRBJ2-7; D remains unclear. Trimming shortened V by 1 base and J by 6 bases, and 14 bases separated the two germline ends. CDR1 is SGDLS and CDR2 is YYNGEE in the germline V gene. The CDR3 runs 14 residues. In nucleotides, the CDR3 is TGTGCCAGCAGCGTAAGCAGTAACTATCTCGAGCAGTACTTC. Its protein product is CASSVSSNYLEQYF. The entire variable domain, with the rest obtained from reference TRBV9 and TRBJ2-7, is as follows: DSGVTQTPKHLITATGQRVTLRCSPRSGDLSVYWYQQSLDQGLQFLIQYYNGEERAKGNILERFSAQQFPDLHSELNLSSLELGDSALYFCASSVSSNYLEQYFGPGTRLTVT.

This clonotype has ten or more counts. V gene TRBV5-1 combines with J gene TRBJ1-6; perhaps TRBD1 as D (6 bases). Germline V gene data show CDR1 as SGHRS and CDR2 as YFSETQ. The CDR3 has 13 amino acids. Trimming shortened V by 4 bases and J by 7 bases, and 9 bases separated the two germline ends. As DNA, the CDR3 is TGCGCCAGCAGCACAGGGCAAAATTCACCCCTCCACTTT. It translates to CASSTGQNSPLHF.

This clonotype has only a few counts. This rearrangement joins TRBV29-1 to TRBJ2-5; D perhaps matches TRBD2 (6 bases). From germline, CDR1 is SQVTM and CDR2 ANQGSEA. The CDR3 is made up of 12 amino acids. Trimming took 8 bases from V and 4 from J, leaving 14 bases between them. CDR3 in amino acids: CSTTEGLETQYF. Here the CDR3 DNA reads TGCAGCACGACGGAGGGATTAGAGACCCAGTACTTC.

A note on this clonotype: A junction end diverges from the germline sequence, so it may reflect a read error. The chain links TRBV4-1 to TRBJ2-7, with TRBD1 as a possible D gene (5 bases). The CDR3 length is 14 residues. Germline loops: CDR1 MGHRA, CDR2 YSYEKL. The DNA of the CDR3 is TGCGCCAGCAGCCAAGTGATAGGACACTACCAGCAGTACTTC. This gives the protein CASSQVIGHYQQYF.

This clonotype was seen only a few times. The CDR3 sequence: CASSYSSGRGDTQYF. For the CDR3, the DNA is TGTGCCAGCAGCTACTCTAGCGGGAGGGGAGATACGCAGTATTTT. The chain couples TRBV5-8 to TRBJ2-3, with 12 bases fitting TRBD2. The CDR3 is made up of 15 amino acids. J lost 5 bases, V lost 3 bases, and 4 bases had no gene match. Germline V CDR1 and CDR2: SGHTS, YDEGEE.

This clonotype was picked up a small number of times. The V call is TRBV4-3, the J call TRBJ1-4, with D possibly being TRBD1 (5 bases). Trimming shortened V by 0 bases and J by 0 bases, and 14 bases separated the two germline ends. CDR1 is LGHNA, CDR2 YSLEER, per germline. The CDR3 contains 18 residues. The CDR3 spells CASSQDRSRGTTNEKLFF. Written as DNA, the CDR3 is TGCGCCAGCAGCCAAGACAGGAGCCGGGGGACAACTAATGAAAAACTGTTTTTT.

This clonotype showed up just a few times. V is TRBV15 and J is TRBJ1-1, with D unclear. The germline V gene has CDR1 LNHNV and CDR2 YYDKDF (reference sequence). Trimming removed 1 base at V and 1 base at J, with 10 bases between. The CDR3 is 15 residues long. CDR3 sequence: CATSRGNFKNTEAFF. For the CDR3, the DNA is TGTGCCACCAGCAGAGGGAACTTCAAGAACACTGAAGCTTTCTTT. The full variable domain, rest sourced from reference TRBV15 and TRBJ1-1, is DAMVIQNPRYQVTQFGKPVTLSCSQTLNHNVMYWYQQKSSQAPKLLFHYYDKDFNNEADTPDNFQSRRPNTSFCFLDIRSPGLGDTAMYLCATSRGNFKNTEAFFGQGTRLTVV.

This clonotype showed up just a few times. CDR3 nucleotide sequence: TGTGCCAGCAGTTTCGAGGCAGGGGTGGTCTATGGCTACACCTTC. It translates to CASSFEAGVVYGYTF. The chain joins TRBV12-3 or TRBV12-4 to TRBJ1-2; weak D call: TRBD1 (6 bases). CDR3 length: 15 amino acids. V lost 3 bases and J lost 4, with 15 bases in between.

This clonotype was seen a few times. This chain connects TRBV2 to TRBJ1-2, with unresolved D. Deletions cut 8 bases from V and 7 bases from J, with 17 bases between. CDR1 is SNHLY and CDR2 is FYNNEI in the germline V gene. CDR3 length equals 13 residues. CDR3 bases: TGTGCCAGCCGGTCCTCCGGGAATGTTGGCTACACCTTC. It yields the protein CASRSSGNVGYTF. The full variable domain, in which reference TRBV2 and TRBJ1-2 provide the parts outside the CDR3, is EPEVTQTPSHQVTQMGQEVILRCVPISNHLYFYWYRQILGQKVEFLVSFYNNEISEKSEIFDDQFSVERPDGSNFTLKIRSTKLEDSAMYFCASRSSGNVGYTFGSGTRLTVV.

Comments on this clonotype: The junction departs from the called germline gene at one end, perhaps through a read error. The V and J genes are TRBV7-7 and TRBJ2-1, with D uncertain. CDR3 size: 13 residues. Germline lookup yields CDR1 SSHAT and CDR2 FNYEAQ (reference sequence). The CDR3 loop reads CASSLSDVGEQFF. The DNA of the CDR3 is TGTGCTAGCAGCTTATCAGATGTCGGTGAGCAGTTCTTC.

The chain employs TRBV20-1 and TRBJ2-3, with D possibly being TRBD2 (6 bases). V lost 5 bases, J lost 0 bases, and 15 bases lay in between. Germline V gene lookup returns CDR1 DFQATT and CDR2 SNEGSKA (reference sequence). This CDR3 region has 15 residues. This CDR3 is CSAPLASASTDTQYF. The CDR3 bases are TGCAGTGCTCCCTTAGCTAGCGCTAGCACAGATACGCAGTATTTT.

The chain has TRBV7-2 and TRBJ2-3; tentatively, D is TRBD2 (5 bases). The CDR3 is 15 amino acids. Germline V gene sequence: CDR1 SGHTA, CDR2 FQGNSA. V lost 2 bases to trimming and J lost 2 bases, with 11 bases between them. The CDR3 is CASSLSSSITDTQYF. In DNA, the CDR3 is TGTGCCAGCAGCTTATCGTCTAGCATCACAGATACGCAGTATTTT.

CDR3 nucleotide sequence: TGTGCCAGCAGCGTGACACCCATAGAGCAGTTCTTC. It specifies CASSVTPIEQFF. V is TRBV5-6 and J is TRBJ2-1, with D unclear. This CDR3 is built from 12 residues. Germline assignment: CDR1 SGHDT and CDR2 YYEEEE. Trimming pared 4 bases from V and 10 bases from J, leaving 12 bases between.

V is TRBV7-9 and J is TRBJ1-1; D is perhaps TRBD1 (5 bases). V lost 2 bases to trimming and J lost 0 bases, with 16 bases between them. The CDR3 is 17 residues long. Germline V gene sequence: CDR1 SEHNR, CDR2 FQNEAQ (reference sequence). CDR3 protein: CASSLLAARGMNTEAFF. The CDR3 nucleotides are TGTGCCAGCAGCTTACTAGCCGCGCGGGGGATGAACACTGAAGCTTTCTTT.

V and J are TRBV5-1 and TRBJ2-2; TRBD1 might be the D (5 bases). CDR3 size: 13 residues. The germline V gene has CDR1 SGHRS and CDR2 YFSETQ. Deletions cut 6 bases from V and 4 bases from J, with 10 bases between. This CDR3 reads CASTGLSTGELFF. The DNA for the CDR3 is TGCGCCAGCACAGGGTTAAGCACCGGGGAGCTGTTTTTT.

The rearrangement uses TRBV27 and TRBJ2-3; 8 positions agree with TRBD1. The CDR3 length is 14 residues. Germline lookup yields CDR1 MNHEY and CDR2 SMNVEV (reference sequence). V dropped 7 bases and J dropped 6; count of bases not matched to a gene: 9. The CDR3, as DNA: TGTGCCAGCACCATCCGGACAGGGTACGATACGCAGTATTTT. Translation gives CASTIRTGYDTQYF.

This clonotype was recorded many times. The chain joins TRBV7-9 to TRBJ2-5; D gene unclear. The CDR3 has 11 amino acids. Germline CDR1 reads SEHNR; CDR2 reads FQNEAQ (reference sequence). V dropped 5 bases and J dropped 2 bases, with 3 bases sitting between them. Written as DNA, the CDR3 is TGTGCCAGCAGCAAACAAGAGACCCAGTACTTC. Protein: CASSKQETQYF.

This clonotype was counted ten times or more. This chain connects TRBV7-6 to TRBJ2-7, with TRBD1 as a possible D gene (5 bases). With 5 bases removed from V and 3 bases from J, the gap between germline ends came to 11 bases. The CDR3 consists of 13 residues. Germline V lookup: CDR1 SGHVS, CDR2 FNYEAQ. The CDR3 DNA reads TGTGCCAGCAGCAGACAGCAACACTACGAGCAGTACTTC. Translating it yields CASSRQQHYEQYF.

This clonotype was picked up many times. The V gene is TRBV12-3 or TRBV12-4, the J gene TRBJ2-2; 8 bases line up with TRBD1. This CDR3 has 13 residues. J gave up 7 bases and V 6 bases, and 4 bases lay outside the gene matches. The CDR3 here is CASRRQGIGELFF. The CDR3 DNA reads as TGTGCCAGCAGAAGACAGGGGATCGGGGAGCTGTTTTTT.

This clonotype turned up a few times. The chain links TRBV7-8 to TRBJ1-2, with D perhaps matching TRBD1 (6 bases). V lost 6 bases and J lost 0, with 23 bases in between. The CDR3 has 18 residues. CDR1 is SGHVS, CDR2 FQNEAQ, per germline. CDR3 DNA: TGTGCCAGCAGACCAGCACGGGACACCCCCCGGGCTAACTATGGCTACACCTTC. Translated, it gives CASRPARDTPRANYGYTF.

This clonotype was counted a few times. In DNA form, the CDR3 reads TGTGCCAGCAGCCAGTCCGGACGACACTACGAGCAGTACTTC. Encoded protein: CASSQSGRHYEQYF. The rearrangement joins TRBV3-1 to TRBJ2-7; D is ambiguous. Germline CDR1 is LGHDT and CDR2 is YNNKEL (reference sequence). Between the trimmed V and J ends, which lost 3 bases and 3 bases, there was a span of 12 bases. CDR3 size: 14 residues.

V is TRBV5-4 and J is TRBJ2-7; D might be TRBD2 (6 bases). V gave up 0 bases and J gave up 5 bases, with 12 bases separating them. The germline gives CDR1 SGHNT, CDR2 YYREEE (reference sequence). The CDR3 loop spans 14 amino acids. CDR3 loop: CASSLDGGVDEQYF. For the CDR3, the DNA is TGTGCCAGCAGCTTGGACGGGGGTGTGGACGAGCAGTACTTC. The complete variable domain, with remaining parts taken from reference TRBV5-4 and TRBJ2-7, reads ETGVTQSPTHLIKTRGQQVTLRCSSQSGHNTVSWYQQALGQGPQFIFQYYREEENGRGNFPPRFSGLQFPNYSSELNVNALELDDSALYLCASSLDGGVDEQYFGPGTRLTVT.

The chain carries TRBV11-2 and TRBJ2-7, with 8 nucleotides matching TRBD2. The CDR3 length is 13 residues. Germline assignment: CDR1 SGHAT and CDR2 FQNNGV. The J segment lost 5 bases and the V segment lost 5 bases, leaving 5 bases of the junction unmatched. CDR3 DNA: TGTGCCAGCAGCATCGGACTAGCCGACGAGCAGTACTTC. Its translation is CASSIGLADEQYF. Supplemented by reference TRBV11-2 and TRBJ2-7, the full variable domain reads EAGVAQSPRYKIIEKRQSVAFWCNPISGHATLYWYQQILGQGPKLLIQFQNNGVVDDSQLPKDRFSAERLKGVDSTLKIQPAKLEDSAVYLCASSIGLADEQYFGPGTRLTVT.

V is TRBV30 and J is TRBJ2-7, with D maybe TRBD1 (6 bases). Trimming took off 5 bases at V and 3 bases at J, with 23 bases between the two ends. The CDR3 runs to 16 residues. Germline V CDR1 and CDR2: GTSNPN, SVGIG (reference sequence). CDR3 in DNA: TGTGCCTGGTGCAGGGGAAGTACTAACCCTGGCTACGAGCAGTACTTC. Protein: CAWCRGSTNPGYEQYF.

The chain recombines TRBV4-1 with TRBJ2-7; 7 nucleotides match TRBD1. The germline V gene encodes CDR1 MGHRA and CDR2 YSYEKL. V gave up 1 base and J gave up 2 bases; unmatched junction bases: 2. This CDR3 region has 14 residues. CDR3 residues: CASSQVQGAYEQYF. CDR3 bases: TGCGCCAGCAGCCAAGTGCAGGGGGCCTACGAGCAGTACTTC.